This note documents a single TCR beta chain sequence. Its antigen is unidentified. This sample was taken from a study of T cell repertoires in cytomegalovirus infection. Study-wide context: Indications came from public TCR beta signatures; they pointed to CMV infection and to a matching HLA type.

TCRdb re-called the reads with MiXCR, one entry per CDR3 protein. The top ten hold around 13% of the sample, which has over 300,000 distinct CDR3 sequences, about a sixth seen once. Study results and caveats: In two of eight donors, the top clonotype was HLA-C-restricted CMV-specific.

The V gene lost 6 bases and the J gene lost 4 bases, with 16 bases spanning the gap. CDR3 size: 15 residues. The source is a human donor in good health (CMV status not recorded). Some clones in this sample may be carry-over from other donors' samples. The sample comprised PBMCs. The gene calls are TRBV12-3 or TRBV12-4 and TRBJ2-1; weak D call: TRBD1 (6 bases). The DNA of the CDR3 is TGTGCCAGCAGCTCACCCGGGACACCGTACAATGAGCAGTTCTTC. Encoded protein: CASSSPGTPYNEQFF.